The T cell receptor (beta chain) under discussion was sequenced for a study of PD-1 blockade in classical Hodgkin lymphoma. V shed 4 bases and J 4 bases; nucleotides not matched to a gene: 3. Germline CDR1 is MNHEY and CDR2 is SVGAGI. The CDR3 length is 13 residues. TCRdb's table, derived via immunoSEQ multiplex PCR, lists solely in-frame clones and lacks some. This table has fewer than 90,000 clones, roughly 89% appearing once. Each of the patients experienced relapse following autologous stem cell transplantation, and their brentuximab vedotin exposure differed. Responses achieved at best were complete response, partial response or progressive disease.

The chain is built from TRBV6-5 and TRBJ2-7; 8 bases are a match to TRBD2. The sequence derives from a human donor with classical Hodgkin lymphoma. Source: peripheral blood mononuclear cells (PBMCs), taken at baseline. In nucleotides, the CDR3 is TGTGCCAGCAGTTCACTAGCGGTTTACGAGCAGTACTTC. Its protein is CASSSLAVYEQYF.